This TCR beta chain was found in a study of blood T cells in healthy people across ages. Primers used in a second PCR of about 7 to 12 cycles were a sample-barcoded 5' primer and a J-beta primer mix. Via MiXCR, TCRdb re-called the 5' RACE reads, giving one row per CDR3 protein. The repertoire holds hundreds of thousands of distinct CDR3 sequences, with roughly 25% as singletons. This CDR3 has 14 residues. V lost 7 bases and J lost 6, with 21 bases in between. CDR1 and CDR2 from the germline V gene are SQVTM and ANQGSEA. Per sample, no less than 5 micrograms of total RNA were extracted. This sample also appeared in a second study, on T cells of mothers and their children. That work adds: Within related and unrelated pairs, thymic selection shapes TCR recombination output in a similar way.

The rearrangement links TRBV29-1 to TRBJ1-1; unclear D gene. This sequence originates from a boy aged 10-17 years in good health. Sequencing was performed on blood. CDR3 loop: CSAEGIKGGSEAFF. As DNA, the CDR3 is TGCAGCGCTGAGGGAATTAAGGGAGGATCTGAAGCTTTCTTT.